This TCR beta chain was sequenced in a study of blood T cell repertoires in COVID-19. Looking at the study overall: Specimens from acute and convalescent COVID-19 originated in the United States, Italy and Spain.

The V end lost 8 bases, the J end lost 6 bases, and 13 bases lay between the germline ends. CDR1 and CDR2 (germline): LNHDA, SQIVND (reference sequence). The CDR3 spans 13 residues. Some clones are missing from TCRdb's copy, which holds only in-frame ones; the method was immunoSEQ multiplex PCR. The sample has approximately 89,000 clones, about 80% seen once; the top ten hold around 22%. The chain links TRBV19 to TRBJ2-2, with D perhaps TRBD2 (6 bases). The sample consisted of peripheral blood. This clonotype was sampled from a man between 65 and 79 years old with acute or convalescent COVID-19. In nucleotides, the CDR3 is TGTGCCAGTCGCCGACTAGAGTCCGGGGAGCTGTTTTTT. It translates to CASRRLESGELFF.